The clone carrying this T cell receptor beta chain has a handful of counts. Its antigen is currently unknown. This CDR3 spans 17 amino acids. The V segment lost 7 bases and the J segment 0 bases; nucleotides outside the gene matches: 9. Germline CDR1 and CDR2: SNHLY and FYNNEI. Naive, central memory, regulatory and stem cell-like memory cells within the CD4+ compartment were sorted using CD45RO/CCR7/CD25/CD127/CD95/CD27. These data are taken from a study of beta chain features in type 1 diabetes. Study context: Age, gender and cell yields were alike across patients and healthy donors.

Study-wide points: Insertions at VDJ junctions were less frequent in type 1 diabetes patients. These patients also deleted more nucleotides at the same junctions. Significant though moderate, a shortening of TCRB CDR3s appeared in all four CD4+ subsets of Type 1 diabetes patients.

The investigators reverse transcribed all of the isolated RNA, so they sequenced expressed TCRB transcripts. Sequenced naive, central memory and regulatory T cell samples produced an average of about 3.6 million reads. Produced via immunoSEQ multiplex PCR; TCRdb's table is partial and in-frame only. The sample lists about 300,000 clones; around an eighth were seen once. The genes are TRBV2 and TRBJ2-1; 10 positions match TRBD2. Material for sequencing was naive CD4+ T cells from blood. The receptor comes from a woman between 18 and 29 years old with type 1 diabetes. The CDR3 protein is CASKSLTSGFSYNEQFF. CDR3 nucleotides: TGTGCCAGCAAGTCCCTGACTAGCGGGTTCTCCTACAATGAGCAGTTCTTC.